The clone carrying this T cell receptor beta chain was seen ten or more times. Its target is unknown. The sample comes from a study of T cells in Graves' hyperthyroidism and ophthalmopathy. Whole-study findings and limits: A 13 V-J signature model discriminated ophthalmopathy versus stable hyperthyroidism. Appearing also in blood were most of the thyroid clonotypes expanded above 0.001.

The trim removed 1 base at V and 4 bases at J, leaving 4 bases unmatched. The length of the CDR3 is 15 residues. Germline CDR1 reads MDHEN; CDR2 reads SYDVKM. Fresh 10 ml peripheral blood yielded PBMCs. TCR beta CDR3 sequences were amplified from RNA transcripts. The primer set for the first-round RT-PCR of the TCR CDR3 was HTBI. Using its own MiXCR run on the multiplex PCR reads, TCRdb lists one record per CDR3 protein. The profile shows 550,000 to 700,000 distinct CDR3 sequences, roughly 15% of them singletons. The chain employs TRBV28 and TRBJ1-1; TRBD1 matches at 9 bases. The sample consisted of blood. The clonotype comes from a middle-aged woman with Graves' ophthalmopathy. This CDR3 reads CASSLSSTGGTEAFF. The DNA for the CDR3 is TGTGCCAGCAGTTTATCCTCGACAGGGGGCACTGAAGCTTTCTTT.